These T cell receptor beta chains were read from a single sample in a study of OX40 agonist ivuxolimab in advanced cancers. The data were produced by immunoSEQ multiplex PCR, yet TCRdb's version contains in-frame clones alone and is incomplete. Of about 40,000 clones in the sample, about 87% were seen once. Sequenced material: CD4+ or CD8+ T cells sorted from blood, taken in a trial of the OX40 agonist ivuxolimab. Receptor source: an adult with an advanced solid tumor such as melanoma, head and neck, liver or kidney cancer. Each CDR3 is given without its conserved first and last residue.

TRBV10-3,AISEFPGGLGEDEQF
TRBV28,ASSLTGSTGELF
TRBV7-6,ASSLDVGETDTQY
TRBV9,ASSEGGQETQY
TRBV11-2,ASSLDRGQGHSEQY
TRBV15,ATSWAWDQGRDEQY
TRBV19,ASSIGAGRTDTQY
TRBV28,ASSPLANQETQY
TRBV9,ASSVATAGPEAF
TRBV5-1,ASSSGLAGGDTDTQY
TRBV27,ASSFSGSSYNEQF
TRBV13,ASSLVGGNTEAF
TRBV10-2,ASSTSGQGYNEQF
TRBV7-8,ASSLEGAGAREEQF
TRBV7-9,ASSLDVSQETQY
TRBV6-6,ASSGDTRVTDTEAF
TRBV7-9,ASSLVGTGGAETQY
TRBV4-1,ASSLAVAGEDGDTQY
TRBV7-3,ASTRYGYT
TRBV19,ASSGWNTNNEQF
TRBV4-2,ASGDSGTRTDEQY
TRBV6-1,ASSRTQY
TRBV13,ASSSGAPYEQY
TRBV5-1,ASSDGTDTQY
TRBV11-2,ASSLDGQFTDTQY
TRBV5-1,ASSLVGGPNYEQY
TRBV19,ASSIVGWYEQY
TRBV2,ASSGEMLGANVLT
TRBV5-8,ASSSGQHTGELF
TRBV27,ASSSIDQQETQY
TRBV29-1,SGKDRPNEKLF
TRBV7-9,ASSLDGLGDQPQH
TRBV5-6,ASSTEDRGYQETQY
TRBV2,ASEGDRTEAF
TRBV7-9,ASSLAPGAEEQF
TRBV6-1,ASSEAVRDITYEQY
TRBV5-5,ASSPLAGYYEQY
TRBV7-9,ASSDGQGHQETQY
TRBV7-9,ASSRPDRAPYEQY
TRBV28,ASITGVTGELF
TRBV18,ASSTESLYGYT
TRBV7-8,ASSLVGGLAKNIQY
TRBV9,ASSVGGDQETQY
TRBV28,ASTDRGGSYEQY
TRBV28,ASSTGGGYGYT
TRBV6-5,ASSYSETANYGYT